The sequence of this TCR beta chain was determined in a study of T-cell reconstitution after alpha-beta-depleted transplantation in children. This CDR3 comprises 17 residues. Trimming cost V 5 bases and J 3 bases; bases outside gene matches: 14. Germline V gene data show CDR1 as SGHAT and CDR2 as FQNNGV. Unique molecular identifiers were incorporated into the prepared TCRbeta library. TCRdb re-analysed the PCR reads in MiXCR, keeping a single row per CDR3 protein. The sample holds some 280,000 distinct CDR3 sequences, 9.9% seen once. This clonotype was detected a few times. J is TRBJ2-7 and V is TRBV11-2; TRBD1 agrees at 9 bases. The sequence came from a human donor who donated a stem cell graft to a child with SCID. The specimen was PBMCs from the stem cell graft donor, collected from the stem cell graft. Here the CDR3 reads CASSDWGAPGQGYEQYF. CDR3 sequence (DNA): TGTGCCAGCAGCGATTGGGGAGCTCCGGGACAGGGCTACGAGCAGTACTTC.